The 29 T cell receptor beta chains below were found in one sample sequenced in a study of cytomegalovirus exposure and HLA in healthy donors. The PCR employed 60 Vbeta primers together with 13 Jbeta primers. The data were produced by immunoSEQ multiplex PCR, yet TCRdb's version contains in-frame clones alone and is incomplete. Of about 150,000 clones detected, about two thirds appear once; the ten largest clones hold about 2%. The sample was PBMCs. Receptors were obtained from a woman aged 55 to 70 in good health and CMV-seropositive.

The J gene is TRBJ1-2, the V gene TRBV5-4; no definite D call. V was cut by 4 bases and J by 8 bases, with 9 bases left in between. The CDR3 has 11 amino acids. CDR1 is SGHNT and CDR2 is YYREEE in the germline V gene (reference sequence). In DNA form, the CDR3 reads TGTGCCAGCAGCCAGGCGTCGGGCTACACCTTC. Amino acid sequence: CASSQASGYTF.

The chain uses TRBV15 and TRBJ2-3, with 7 bases aligning to TRBD2. Unmatched junction bases numbered 13, after V lost 0 bases and J lost 4 bases. The germline V gene has CDR1 LNHNV and CDR2 YYDKDF (reference sequence). The CDR3 covers 18 residues. CDR3 loop: CATSRDFRLAEGSDTQYF. CDR3 in DNA: TGTGCCACCAGCAGAGATTTTCGCCTAGCGGAGGGGTCAGATACGCAGTATTTT.

The chain links TRBV28 to TRBJ1-1; TRBD1 agrees at 8 bases. The CDR3 runs to 15 residues. With V trimmed by 5 bases and J by 7 bases, 12 bases remained unmatched. Germline CDR1 and CDR2: MDHEN and SYDVKM. CDR3: CASSPFRTGYREAFF. For the CDR3, the DNA is TGTGCCAGCAGTCCCTTCAGGACAGGGTACCGTGAAGCTTTCTTT.

The V gene is TRBV5-1, the J gene TRBJ1-1; the match to TRBD1 covers 9 bases. V was pared by 4 bases and J by 7 bases, with 8 bases of the junction left unmatched. The CDR3 runs to 14 residues. Germline V CDR1 and CDR2: SGHRS, YFSETQ. The CDR3 bases are TGCGCCAGCAGCCCCACAGGGGGCAAGAGTGAAGCTTTCTTT. Translated: CASSPTGGKSEAFF.

To note about this clone: A read error may produce the germline difference seen at one junction end. V gene TRBV7-7 combines with J gene TRBJ2-3; TRBD1 aligns across 10 bases. CDR3 length equals 15 residues. CDR1 is SSHAT and CDR2 is FNYEAQ in the germline V gene (reference sequence). This CDR3 is CASSSGTGVADTQYF. The CDR3 DNA reads TGTGCTAGCAGCTCCGGGACAGGGGTCGCAGATACGCAGTATTTT.

The rearrangement joins TRBV5-1 to TRBJ2-2; tentative D call: TRBD1 (5 bases). V gave up 0 bases and J gave up 5 bases, with 11 bases separating them. The germline V gene encodes CDR1 SGHRS and CDR2 YFSETQ. There are 15 residues in the CDR3. The CDR3 protein is CASSLVQGRTGELFF. Here the CDR3 DNA reads TGCGCCAGCAGCTTGGTTCAGGGTCGGACCGGGGAGCTGTTTTTT. Together with reference TRBV5-1 and TRBJ2-2, the CDR3 gives the full variable domain: KAGVTQTPRYLIKTRGQQVTLSCSPISGHRSVSWYQQTPGQGLQFLFEYFSETQRNKGNFPGRFSGRQFSNSRSEMNVSTLELGDSALYLCASSLVQGRTGELFFGEGSRLTVL.

This clone showed up just once. The V gene is TRBV6-1, the J gene TRBJ2-7; 8 bases fit TRBD1. V was pared by 7 bases and J by 6 bases, with 11 bases of the junction left unmatched. CDR1 and CDR2 (germline): MNHNS, SASEGT. This CDR3 has 14 amino acids. CDR3 residues: CASTPGTGWTEQYF. CDR3 bases: TGTGCCAGCACCCCCGGGACAGGCTGGACCGAGCAGTACTTC.

This chain links TRBV29-1 with TRBJ2-5; TRBD1 might be the D (6 bases). The V gene's germline CDR1 is SQVTM and CDR2 ANQGSEA. Deletions cut 5 bases from V and 2 bases from J, with 12 bases between. This CDR3 comprises 13 residues. As DNA, the CDR3 is TGCAGCGTTCAAGGACAGCATCAAGAGACCCAGTACTTC. This translates into CSVQGQHQETQYF. Drawing the rest from reference TRBV29-1 and TRBJ2-5, the complete variable domain is SAVISQKPSRDICQRGTSLTIQCQVDSQVTMMFWYRQQPGQSLTLIATANQGSEATYESGFVIDKFPISRPNLTFSTLTVSNMSPEDSSIYLCSVQGQHQETQYFGPGTRLLVL.

V is TRBV27 and J is TRBJ2-2; no clear D gene. CDR1 and CDR2 (germline): MNHEY, SMNVEV (reference sequence). V was shortened by 4 bases and J by 5 bases, with 8 bases between the two germline ends. There are 13 residues in the CDR3. CDR3 sequence: CASSSHVTGELFF. The CDR3 DNA reads TGTGCCAGCAGTTCACATGTTACCGGGGAGCTGTTTTTT.

This rearrangement joins TRBV7-3 to TRBJ2-5; a weak D match, TRBD2 (6 bases). V gave up 5 bases and J gave up 4 bases, with 11 bases separating them. CDR3 length equals 13 residues. Germline V CDR1 and CDR2: SGHTA, FQGTGA. This CDR3 reads CASSRGRGETQYF. The CDR3 DNA follows: TGTGCCAGCAGCCGAGGGCGGGGAGAGACCCAGTACTTC.

V is TRBV6-1 and J is TRBJ2-2, with D possibly being TRBD1 (5 bases). Per germline, CDR1 MNHNS and CDR2 SASEGT. V lost 8 bases to trimming and J lost 6 bases, with 10 bases between them. The length of the CDR3 is 12 residues. This CDR3 reads CASGKGPGELFF. In DNA, the CDR3 is TGTGCCAGCGGAAAGGGGCCCGGGGAGCTGTTTTTT.

This clone has more than one count but fewer than ten. The chain is built from TRBV6-1 and TRBJ2-3; 10 positions match TRBD2. Germline-derived CDR1 and CDR2 are MNHNS and SASEGT. The CDR3 extends over 15 amino acids. V was pared by 10 bases and J by 7 bases, with 14 bases of the junction left unmatched. DNA of the CDR3: TGTGCCACCGCTCTGGTTCTAGCGGGAGTAAATACGCAGTATTTT. Protein product: CATALVLAGVNTQYF.

The chain is built from TRBV28 and TRBJ2-2; no clear D gene. The CDR3 has 13 residues. The germline V gene has CDR1 MDHEN and CDR2 SYDVKM. V lost 3 bases to trimming and J lost 1 base, with 3 bases between them. CDR3 loop: CASSFRNTGELFF. CDR3 nucleotides: TGTGCCAGCAGTTTCCGGAACACCGGGGAGCTGTTTTTT.

V and J are TRBV2 and TRBJ1-2, with 7 bases matching TRBD1. The V segment lost 4 bases and the J segment 5 bases; nucleotides outside the gene matches: 4. Germline lookup yields CDR1 SNHLY and CDR2 FYNNEI. The CDR3 totals 13 residues. The CDR3 protein is CASSGDSSYGYTF. The CDR3 coding sequence is TGTGCCAGCAGTGGGGACAGTTCATATGGCTACACCTTC.

The chain links TRBV7-8 to TRBJ2-3; 14 bases fit TRBD2. With 4 bases clipped from V and 0 bases from J, the junction kept 18 bases outside the gene matches. The CDR3 extends over 22 amino acids. CDR1 is SGHVS, CDR2 FQNEAQ, per germline. The CDR3 DNA sequence: TGTGCCAGCAGCTCACAAAACCGACCTAGACTAGCGGGAGGGCTGAGCACAGATACGCAGTATTTT. Its translation is CASSSQNRPRLAGGLSTDTQYF.

This chain joins TRBV6-1 and TRBJ1-2; D ambiguous. Trimming removed 1 base from V and 2 bases from J, with 8 bases in between. This CDR3 region has 14 residues. The germline CDR1 and CDR2 sequences are MNHNS and SASEGT. CDR3 DNA sequence: TGTGCCAGCAGTGAAGGTAAAGCGAACTATGGCTACACCTTC. It encodes CASSEGKANYGYTF.

Regarding this clone: At one end the junction does not follow the germline gene, possibly because of a read error. The CDR3 DNA follows: TGTGCCGGCTCACCAGGGACAGGGGAGGCCTACGAGCAGTACTTC. This codes for CAGSPGTGEAYEQYF. V usage is TRBV18 and J usage is TRBJ2-7; TRBD1 agrees at 10 bases. The CDR3 consists of 15 residues. Looked up from germline, CDR1 is KGHSH and CDR2 is LQKENI.

This clone was seen more than once but under ten times. This chain connects TRBV18 to TRBJ2-1, with 7 bases fitting TRBD2. Losses at the gene ends were 0 bases for V and 5 bases for J; bases not matched to a gene: 4. CDR1 and CDR2 (germline): KGHSH, LQKENI. This CDR3 contains 15 residues. CDR3: CASSPPSGYNNEQFF. In DNA, the CDR3 is TGTGCCAGCTCACCACCTAGCGGGTATAACAATGAGCAGTTCTTC. The complete variable domain, with remaining parts taken from reference TRBV18 and TRBJ2-1, reads NAGVMQNPRHLVRRRGQEARLRCSPMKGHSHVYWYRQLPEEGLKFMVYLQKENIIDESGMPKERFSAEFPKEGPSILRIQQVVRGDSAAYFCASSPPSGYNNEQFFGPGTRLTVL.

The chain joins TRBV30 to TRBJ1-2; D might be TRBD1 (6 bases). Trimming removed 1 base from V and 6 bases from J, with 12 bases in between. Germline CDR1 GTSNPN, CDR2 SVGIG (reference sequence). This CDR3 comprises 13 residues. The CDR3 reads CAWSAGQYHGYTF. CDR3 nucleotides: TGTGCCTGGAGTGCAGGACAGTACCATGGCTACACCTTC.

The chain carries TRBV5-6 and TRBJ1-2; 8 nucleotides line up with TRBD1. CDR1 is SGHDT, CDR2 YYEEEE, per germline. This CDR3 is 14 amino acids long. V was pared by 0 bases and J by 5 bases, with 3 bases of the junction left unmatched. CDR3 DNA: TGTGCCAGCAGCTTGGGGGACAGGCTATATGGCTACACCTTC. Its translation: CASSLGDRLYGYTF. The full variable domain, with the rest looked up from reference TRBV5-6 and TRBJ1-2, is DAGVTQSPTHLIKTRGQQVTLRCSPKSGHDTVSWYQQALGQGPQFIFQYYEEEERQRGNFPDRFSGHQFPNYSSELNVNALLLGDSALYLCASSLGDRLYGYTFGSGTRLTVV.

This clone was counted between two and nine times. The genes are TRBV30 and TRBJ1-6; TRBD1 aligns across 7 bases. The CDR3 spans 14 residues. Trimming took 4 bases from V and 4 from J; bases not matched to a gene: 4. Germline V gene data show CDR1 as GTSNPN and CDR2 as SVGIG (reference sequence). Here the CDR3 DNA reads TGTGCCTGGAACTGGGACAGATATAATTCACCCCTCCACTTT. It specifies CAWNWDRYNSPLHF.

The chain couples TRBV5-1 to TRBJ2-1, with 9 bases fitting TRBD1. Trimming cost V 0 bases and J 7 bases; bases outside gene matches: 2. The CDR3 covers 14 residues. The V gene's germline CDR1 is SGHRS and CDR2 YFSETQ. CDR3 bases: TGCGCCAGCAGCTTGGCGACAGGGGGAAATGAGCAGTTCTTC. Its translation is CASSLATGGNEQFF.

The V call is TRBV28, the J call TRBJ1-5, with 10 bases identical to TRBD1. Unmatched junction bases numbered 8, after V lost 5 bases and J lost 1 base. The CDR3 totals 17 residues. CDR1 is MDHEN and CDR2 is SYDVKM in the germline V gene. In DNA, the CDR3 is TGTGCCAGCAGTCGCCTCCGGGACAGGGGAAGCAATCAGCCCCAGCATTTT. Its protein product is CASSRLRDRGSNQPQHF.

This chain joins TRBV29-1 and TRBJ2-2, with a tentative D call TRBD1 (6 bases). V was clipped by 6 bases and J by 0 bases, with 17 bases between them. Looked up from germline, CDR1 is SQVTM and CDR2 is ANQGSEA. This CDR3 region has 16 residues. The CDR3 sequence is CSVKLRTDANTGELFF. The CDR3 bases are TGCAGCGTCAAGTTGAGGACAGACGCGAACACCGGGGAGCTGTTTTTT.

The gene calls are TRBV5-1 and TRBJ1-4; possibly TRBD1 for D (6 bases). The germline V and J ends were trimmed by 0 bases and 4 bases, with 13 bases remaining between them. From germline, CDR1 is SGHRS and CDR2 YFSETQ. CDR3 size: 16 residues. The CDR3 region is CASSLDPPQGNEKLFF. Here the CDR3 DNA reads TGCGCCAGCAGCTTGGACCCTCCACAGGGTAATGAAAAACTGTTTTTT.

This chain links TRBV9 with TRBJ2-7, with 7 bases fitting TRBD1. Germline V gives CDR1 SGDLS, CDR2 YYNGEE. The CDR3 is 14 amino acids. Unmatched junction bases numbered 8, after V lost 4 bases and J lost 4 bases. This chain's CDR3 is CASSPGDRVYEQYF. The CDR3 coding sequence is TGTGCCAGCAGCCCCGGAGACAGGGTTTACGAGCAGTACTTC.

The chain recombines TRBV28 with TRBJ1-2, with 7 bases that match TRBD1. V lost 4 bases, J lost 1 base, and 9 bases stayed unmatched. This CDR3 contains 16 residues. Germline V gene lookup returns CDR1 MDHEN and CDR2 SYDVKM. DNA for the CDR3: TGTGCCAGCAGTTCGCGGACAGGAAACAATAACTATGGCTACACCTTC. Encoded protein: CASSSRTGNNNYGYTF.

The rearrangement uses TRBV28 and TRBJ2-7; 16 nucleotides agree with TRBD2. CDR1 is MDHEN, CDR2 SYDVKM, per germline. The V segment lost 4 bases and the J segment 7 bases; nucleotides outside the gene matches: 22. The CDR3 consists of 21 residues. DNA for the CDR3: TGTGCCAGCAGTTCCCTCCCCAAGGGACCGGGACTAGCGGGAGGGGCTAGGGAGCAGTACTTC. It codes for CASSSLPKGPGLAGGAREQYF.

This clone came up once. This rearrangement joins TRBV18 to TRBJ1-1; D remains unclear. The CDR3 length is 14 residues. In germline, CDR1 is KGHSH, CDR2 LQKENI. Trimming cost V 3 bases and J 1 base, with 9 bases left between them. CDR3: CASSPTTANTEAFF. CDR3 nucleotide sequence: TGTGCCAGCTCACCGACTACAGCGAACACTGAAGCTTTCTTT.